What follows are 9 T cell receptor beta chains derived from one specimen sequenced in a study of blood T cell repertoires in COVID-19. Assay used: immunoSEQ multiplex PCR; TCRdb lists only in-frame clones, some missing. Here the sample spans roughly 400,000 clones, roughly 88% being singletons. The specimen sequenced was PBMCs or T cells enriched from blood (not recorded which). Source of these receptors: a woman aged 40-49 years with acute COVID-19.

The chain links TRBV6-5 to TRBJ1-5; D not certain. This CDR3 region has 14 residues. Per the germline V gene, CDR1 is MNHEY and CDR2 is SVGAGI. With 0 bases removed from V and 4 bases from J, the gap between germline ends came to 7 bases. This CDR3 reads CASSYSGQNQPQHF. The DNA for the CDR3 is TGTGCCAGCAGTTACTCGGGCCAAAATCAGCCCCAGCATTTT.

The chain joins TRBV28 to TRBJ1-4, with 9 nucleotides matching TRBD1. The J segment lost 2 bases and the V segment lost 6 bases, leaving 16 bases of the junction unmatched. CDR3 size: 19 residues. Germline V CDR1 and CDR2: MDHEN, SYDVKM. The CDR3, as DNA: TGTGCCAGCAGCTCAACAGGGGGCTACAGTGACACGACTAATGAAAAACTGTTTTTT. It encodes CASSSTGGYSDTTNEKLFF.

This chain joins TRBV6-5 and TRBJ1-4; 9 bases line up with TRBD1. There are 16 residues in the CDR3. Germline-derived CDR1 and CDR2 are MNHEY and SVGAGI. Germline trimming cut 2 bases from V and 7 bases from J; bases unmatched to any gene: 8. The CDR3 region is CASSYAQGARGEKLFF. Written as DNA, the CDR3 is TGTGCCAGCAGTTACGCACAGGGGGCGCGGGGTGAAAAACTGTTTTTT.

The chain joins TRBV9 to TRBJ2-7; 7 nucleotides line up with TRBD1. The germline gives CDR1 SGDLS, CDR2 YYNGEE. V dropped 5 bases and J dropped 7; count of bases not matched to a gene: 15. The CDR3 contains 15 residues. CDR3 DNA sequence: TGTGCCAGCAGTGAATCGGGACAGACCGCCGGAGAGCAGTACTTC. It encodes CASSESGQTAGEQYF.

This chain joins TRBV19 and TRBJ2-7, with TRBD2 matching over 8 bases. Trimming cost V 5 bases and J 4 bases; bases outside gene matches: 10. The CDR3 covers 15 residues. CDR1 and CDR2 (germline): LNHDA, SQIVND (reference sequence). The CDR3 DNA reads TGTGCCAGTAGTTCCCTGTCAGCGGGGGAATACGAGCAGTACTTC. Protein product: CASSSLSAGEYEQYF.

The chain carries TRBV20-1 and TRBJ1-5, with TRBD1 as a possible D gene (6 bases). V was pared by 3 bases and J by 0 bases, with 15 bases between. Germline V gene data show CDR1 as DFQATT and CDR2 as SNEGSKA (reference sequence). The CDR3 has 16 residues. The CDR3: CSASDGQSYSNQPQHF. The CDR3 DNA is TGCAGTGCTAGTGACGGACAGTCTTATAGCAATCAGCCCCAGCATTTT.

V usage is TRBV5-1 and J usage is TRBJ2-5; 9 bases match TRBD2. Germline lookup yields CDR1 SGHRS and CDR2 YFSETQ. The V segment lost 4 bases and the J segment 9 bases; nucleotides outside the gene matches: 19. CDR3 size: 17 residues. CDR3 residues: CASSPRLVAGDPWAQYF. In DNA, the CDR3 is TGCGCCAGCAGCCCCCGCTTGGTAGCGGGGGACCCCTGGGCCCAGTACTTC.

CDR3 residues: CASSSPGQPAGYTF. The CDR3 nucleotides are TGCGCCAGCAGCTCACCGGGACAGCCGGCGGGCTACACCTTC. The rearrangement joins TRBV5-1 to TRBJ1-2, with TRBD1 identical over 7 bases. V lost 3 bases to trimming and J lost 8 bases; unmatched junction nucleotides: 10. CDR1 is SGHRS, CDR2 YFSETQ, per germline. The CDR3 covers 14 residues.

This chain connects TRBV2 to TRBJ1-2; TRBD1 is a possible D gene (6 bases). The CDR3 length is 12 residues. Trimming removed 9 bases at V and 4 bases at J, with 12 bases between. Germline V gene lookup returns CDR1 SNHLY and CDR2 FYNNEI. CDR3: CASTTGSYGYTF. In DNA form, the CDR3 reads TGTGCCAGTACCACAGGGTCCTATGGCTACACCTTC.